This T cell receptor beta chain emerged from a study of T cells after yellow fever vaccination. The CDR3 length is 15 residues. Germline V CDR1 and CDR2: DFQATT, SNEGSKA (reference sequence). Unmatched junction bases numbered 6, after V lost 3 bases and J lost 1 base. TCRdb reprocessed the 5' RACE reads via MiXCR and lists one record per CDR3 protein. The data contain about 630,000 distinct CDR3 sequences, approximately 13% of them seen just once; the ten biggest clones take up about 15%. In this sample, this clonotype turned up a few times. The sequences come from PBMCs, collected on the day of the yellow fever booster vaccination. This chain uses TRBV20-1 with TRBJ2-1, with 7 bases lining up with TRBD2. The clonotype originates from a man aged 25 to 45 who received the YFV17D yellow fever vaccine. The CDR3 coding sequence is TGCAGTGCTAGGTCAGCGGGACTTTCCTACAATGAGCAGTTCTTC. Translation gives CSARSAGLSYNEQFF.